The present T cell receptor (beta chain) was sequenced within a study of shared clonotypes between healthy human individuals. The ends lost 2 bases at V and 7 bases at J; junction bases unmatched: 6. Germline CDR1 reads SGHNT; CDR2 reads YYREEE (reference sequence). There are 14 residues in the CDR3. The method was immunoSEQ multiplex PCR; TCRdb's version includes in-frame clones alone and lacks a portion of them. Of about 2 million clones listed, about 95% are singletons. In the naive CD8 group, cells lacked CD45RO and were positively selected for CCR7, so terminally differentiated effector memory CD45RA+ cells were left out.

The rearrangement links TRBV5-4 to TRBJ1-1, with TRBD1 identical over 9 bases. The sample was naive CD8+ T cells sorted from blood. This clonotype was sampled from a man younger than 35 in good health. In DNA form, the CDR3 reads TGTGCCAGCAGCTTCTGGACAGGGGAAAATGAAGCTTTCTTT. This gives the protein CASSFWTGENEAFF.